A single sample gave rise to the 11 T cell receptor beta chains below, sequenced in a study of T cell responses to AZD1222 COVID-19 vaccine. Sequenced by immunoSEQ multiplex PCR; TCRdb stores in-frame clones only, minus some. Among nearly 95,000 clones listed, around 90% were seen once. The source was peripheral blood, collected on day 0 of AZD1222 vaccination. Source of these receptors: an adult in good health.

V gene TRBV4-1 combines with J gene TRBJ1-1; D remains ambiguous. Deletions cut 7 bases from V and 6 bases from J, with 12 bases between. This CDR3 spans 12 amino acids. CDR1 and CDR2 from the germline V gene are MGHRA and YSYEKL. The CDR3 DNA is TGCGCCAGCACCGACCTGAGTTCTGAAGCTTTCTTT. Its translation is CASTDLSSEAFF.

J is TRBJ1-5 and V is TRBV29-1; weak D call: TRBD1 (5 bases). The V gene lost 4 bases and the J gene lost 7 bases, with 11 bases spanning the gap. Per the germline V gene, CDR1 is SQVTM and CDR2 is ANQGSEA. The CDR3 spans 12 residues. CDR3 nucleotide sequence: TGCAGCGTTGGTCAGGGTGCGCAGCCCCAGCATTTT. It is translated as CSVGQGAQPQHF.

The chain recombines TRBV5-4 with TRBJ2-6; TRBD1 matches at 11 bases. Germline trimming cut 5 bases from V and 0 bases from J; bases unmatched to any gene: 7. Germline-derived CDR1 and CDR2 are SGHNT and YYREEE (reference sequence). The CDR3 length is 18 residues. CDR3 bases: TGTGCCAGCAGTACGCCGGGACAGGGGGTCTCTGGGGCCAACGTCCTGACTTTC. Its translation is CASSTPGQGVSGANVLTF.

The genes are TRBV4-3 and TRBJ2-1, with no clear D. Looked up from germline, CDR1 is LGHNA and CDR2 is YSLEER. With 0 bases removed from V and 3 bases from J, the gap between germline ends came to 12 bases. This CDR3 has 16 residues. The CDR3 nucleotides read TGCGCCAGCAGCCAAGAGGGCTCAGTTAGCTACAATGAGCAGTTCTTC. This codes for CASSQEGSVSYNEQFF.

This sequence joins TRBV12-3 or TRBV12-4 and TRBJ2-2; no reliable D call. This CDR3 has 13 amino acids. The germline V and J ends were trimmed by 8 bases and 6 bases, with 13 bases remaining between them. The CDR3, as DNA: TGTGCCAGCCGCGCGACGAGCGCCGGGGAGCTGTTTTTT. Its protein product is CASRATSAGELFF.

The chain combines TRBV6-2 or TRBV6-3 with TRBJ2-7; 8 nucleotides agree with TRBD2. V trimming: 4 bases; J trimming: 5 bases; junction bases outside the gene matches: 10. Germline V gene lookup returns CDR1 MNHEY and CDR2 SVGEGT. The CDR3 runs to 15 residues. CDR3 amino acids: CASSFQRGPVDEQYF. The DNA for the CDR3 is TGTGCCAGCAGTTTCCAGCGGGGGCCGGTGGACGAGCAGTACTTC.

The chain couples TRBV7-9 to TRBJ2-7, with TRBD2 matching 8 bases. The V segment lost 6 bases and the J segment 6 bases; nucleotides outside the gene matches: 7. The CDR3 is made up of 13 amino acids. Germline V gives CDR1 SEHNR, CDR2 FQNEAQ (reference sequence). The CDR3 here is CASSWSGGVEQYF. The CDR3 bases are TGTGCCAGCAGTTGGAGCGGGGGTGTCGAGCAGTACTTC.

This chain links TRBV19 with TRBJ2-5; 7 nucleotides match TRBD1. The CDR3 loop spans 14 amino acids. V shed 7 bases, J shed 4 bases, and the junction held 9 bases outside the gene matches. Germline CDR1 LNHDA, CDR2 SQIVND (reference sequence). Here the CDR3 reads CASTPTGSRETQYF. The CDR3 DNA reads as TGTGCCAGTACCCCGACAGGGTCGAGAGAGACCCAGTACTTC. Full variable domain (missing parts from reference TRBV19 and TRBJ2-5): DGGITQSPKYLFRKEGQNVTLSCEQNLNHDAMYWYRQDPGQGLRLIYYSQIVNDFQKGDIAEGYSVSREKKESFPLTVTSAQKNPTAFYLCASTPTGSRETQYFGPGTRLLVL.

The chain couples TRBV6-2 or TRBV6-3 to TRBJ1-2; TRBD1 agrees at 7 bases. This CDR3 comprises 14 residues. The trim removed 0 bases at V and 3 bases at J, leaving 1 base unmatched. The germline CDR1 and CDR2 sequences are MNHEY and SVGEGT. For the CDR3, the DNA is TGTGCCAGCAGTTACTCAGGGGGCGACTATGGCTACACCTTC. Its protein product is CASSYSGGDYGYTF.

This chain uses TRBV9 with TRBJ2-2; the D gene could be TRBD1 or TRBD2 (7 bases each). Between the trimmed V and J ends, which lost 2 bases and 13 bases, there was a span of 18 bases. The germline CDR1 and CDR2 sequences are SGDLS and YYNGEE. The CDR3 is 14 residues long. CDR3 bases: TGTGCCAGCAGCGTCAGGGGGGGCCACCGGTCGCTGTTTTTT. Its translation is CASSVRGGHRSLFF.

The chain employs TRBV18 and TRBJ2-1, with D uncertain. The CDR3 covers 13 residues. Trimming removed 0 bases from V and 4 bases from J, with 4 bases in between. Germline assignment: CDR1 KGHSH and CDR2 LQKENI. CDR3 amino acids: CASSPPSYNEQFF. The CDR3 DNA follows: TGTGCCAGCTCACCACCTTCGTACAATGAGCAGTTCTTC.